The sample holds a few counts of the clone carrying this TCR beta chain. The germline gives CDR1 SGHAT, CDR2 FQNNGV. This CDR3 has 15 residues. After removal of 6 bases from V and 6 bases from J, the junction contained 10 bases not matched to a gene. The sample belongs to a study of shared clonotypes between healthy human individuals. The assay was immunoSEQ multiplex PCR, and TCRdb's table has in-frame clones only and misses some. The data show about 680,000 clones, with around 73% seen just once and around 1.8% held by the top ten. This TCR derives from a woman in her thirties in good health. Sequenced: memory CD4+ T cells sorted from blood. As to subset: CD45RA-negative fraction. The rearrangement joins TRBV11-2 to TRBJ2-1; TRBD2 aligns across 8 bases. In nucleotides, the CDR3 is TGTGCCAGCAGGGCCGCGGCGGGAGGCTTCAATGAGCAGTTCTTC. This translates into CASRAAAGGFNEQFF.